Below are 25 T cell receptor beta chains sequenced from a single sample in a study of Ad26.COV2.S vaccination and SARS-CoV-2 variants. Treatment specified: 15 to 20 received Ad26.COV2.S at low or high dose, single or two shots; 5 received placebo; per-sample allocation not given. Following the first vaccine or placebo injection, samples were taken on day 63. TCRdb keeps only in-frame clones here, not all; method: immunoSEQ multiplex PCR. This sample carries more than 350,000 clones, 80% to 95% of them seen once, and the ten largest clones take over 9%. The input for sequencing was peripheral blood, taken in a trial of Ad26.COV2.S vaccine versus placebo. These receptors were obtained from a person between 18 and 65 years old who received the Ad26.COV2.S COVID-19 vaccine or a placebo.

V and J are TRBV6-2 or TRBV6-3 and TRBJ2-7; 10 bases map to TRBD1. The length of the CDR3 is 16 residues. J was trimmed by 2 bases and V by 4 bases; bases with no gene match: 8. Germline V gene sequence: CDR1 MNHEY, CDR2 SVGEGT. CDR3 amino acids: CASSFTGQGTPYEQYF. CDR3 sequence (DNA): TGTGCCAGCAGTTTCACGGGACAGGGGACCCCCTACGAGCAGTACTTC.

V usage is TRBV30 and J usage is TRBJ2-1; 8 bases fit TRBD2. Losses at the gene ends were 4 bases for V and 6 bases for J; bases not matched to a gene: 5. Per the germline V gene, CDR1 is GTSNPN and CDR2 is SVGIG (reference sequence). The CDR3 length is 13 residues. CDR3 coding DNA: TGTGCCTGGACAGCGGGGGCGGGCAATGAGCAGTTCTTC. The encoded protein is CAWTAGAGNEQFF.

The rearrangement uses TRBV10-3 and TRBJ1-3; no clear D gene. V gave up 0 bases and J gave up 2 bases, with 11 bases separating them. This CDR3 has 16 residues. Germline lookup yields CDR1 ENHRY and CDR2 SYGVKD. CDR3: CAISESDYSAGNTIYF. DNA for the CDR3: TGTGCCATCAGTGAGTCAGATTATTCTGCTGGAAACACCATATATTTT.

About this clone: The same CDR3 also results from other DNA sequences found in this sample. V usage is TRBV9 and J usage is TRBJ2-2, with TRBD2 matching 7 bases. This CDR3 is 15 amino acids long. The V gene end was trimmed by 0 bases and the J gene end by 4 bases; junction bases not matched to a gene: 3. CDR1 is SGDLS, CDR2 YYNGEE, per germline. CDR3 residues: CASSVVSGSTGELFF. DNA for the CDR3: TGTGCCAGCAGCGTAGTTAGCGGGTCCACCGGGGAGCTGTTTTTT.

The CDR3 sequence: CASSYLDNEQFF. The CDR3 DNA sequence: TGTGCCAGCAGCTACCTAGACAATGAGCAGTTCTTC. This chain uses TRBV9 with TRBJ2-1; D not resolved. The germline V and J ends were trimmed by 4 bases and 5 bases, with 7 bases remaining between them. CDR3 length: 12 amino acids. The germline V gene has CDR1 SGDLS and CDR2 YYNGEE. The full variable domain, in which reference TRBV9 and TRBJ2-1 provide the parts outside the CDR3, is DSGVTQTPKHLITATGQRVTLRCSPRSGDLSVYWYQQSLDQGLQFLIQYYNGEERAKGNILERFSAQQFPDLHSELNLSSLELGDSALYFCASSYLDNEQFFGPGTRLTVL.

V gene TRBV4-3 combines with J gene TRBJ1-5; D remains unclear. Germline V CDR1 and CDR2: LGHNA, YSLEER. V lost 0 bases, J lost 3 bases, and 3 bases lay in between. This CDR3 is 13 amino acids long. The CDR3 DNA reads TGCGCCAGCAGCCAAGACGTCAATCAGCCCCAGCATTTT. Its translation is CASSQDVNQPQHF.

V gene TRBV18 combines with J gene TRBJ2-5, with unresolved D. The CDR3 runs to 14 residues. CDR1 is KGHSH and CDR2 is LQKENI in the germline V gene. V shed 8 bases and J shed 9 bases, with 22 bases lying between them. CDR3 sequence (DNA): TGTGCCAGCCAAATGTCACAGAGCCCTGGCGCCCAGTACTTC. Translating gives CASQMSQSPGAQYF.

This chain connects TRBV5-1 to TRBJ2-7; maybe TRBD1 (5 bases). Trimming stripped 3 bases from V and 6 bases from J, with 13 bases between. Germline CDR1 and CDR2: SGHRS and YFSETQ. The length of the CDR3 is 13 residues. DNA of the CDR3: TGCGCCAGCAGCTGGACATCTACAGGCGAGCAGTACTTC. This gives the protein CASSWTSTGEQYF.

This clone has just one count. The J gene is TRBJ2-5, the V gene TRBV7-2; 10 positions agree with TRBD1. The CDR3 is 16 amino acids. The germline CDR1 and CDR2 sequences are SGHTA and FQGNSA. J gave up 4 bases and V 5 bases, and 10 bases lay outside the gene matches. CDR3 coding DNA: TGTGCCAGCAGCCCAAGGACAGGGGGAAAAGGAGAGACCCAGTACTTC. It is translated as CASSPRTGGKGETQYF.

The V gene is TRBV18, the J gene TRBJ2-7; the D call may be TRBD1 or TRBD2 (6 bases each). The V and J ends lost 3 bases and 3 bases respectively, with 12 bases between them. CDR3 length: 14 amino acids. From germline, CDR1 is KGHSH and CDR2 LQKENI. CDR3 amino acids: CASSPGGRYYEQYF. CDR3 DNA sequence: TGTGCCAGCTCACCGGGGGGCAGGTACTACGAGCAGTACTTC.

CDR3 DNA sequence: TGTGCCAGTATAAAGACGGGGTACAATGAGCAGTTCTTC. Protein sequence: CASIKTGYNEQFF. This sequence joins TRBV19 and TRBJ2-1, with D perhaps TRBD2 (5 bases). The CDR3 has 13 residues. Germline loops: CDR1 LNHDA, CDR2 SQIVND (reference sequence). Trimming removed 7 bases from V and 4 bases from J, with 11 bases in between.

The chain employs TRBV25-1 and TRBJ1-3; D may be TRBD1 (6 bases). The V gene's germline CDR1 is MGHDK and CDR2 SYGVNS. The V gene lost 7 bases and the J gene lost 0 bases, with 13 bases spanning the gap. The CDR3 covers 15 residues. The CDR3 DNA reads TGTGCCAGCACGCCGACAGGTACCTCTGGAAACACCATATATTTT. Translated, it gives CASTPTGTSGNTIYF.

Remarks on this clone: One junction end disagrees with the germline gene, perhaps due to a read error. This CDR3 reads CASREARLEQFF. As DNA, the CDR3 is TGTGCCAGCAGAGAAGCTAGACTTGAGCAGTTCTTC. The genes are TRBV2 and TRBJ2-1; no clear D. In germline, CDR1 is SNHLY, CDR2 FYNNEI. This CDR3 is 12 amino acids long.

CDR3 coding DNA: TGTGCCAGCAGTTTCTCGGGGAGCAGCAATCAGCCCCAGCATTTT. Amino acids: CASSFSGSSNQPQHF. The V gene is TRBV6-6, the J gene TRBJ1-5; D gene unclear. The CDR3 contains 15 residues. The ends were cut back, 4 bases at V and 1 base at J, with 11 bases in the middle. Germline CDR1 reads MNHNY; CDR2 reads SVGAGI (reference sequence).

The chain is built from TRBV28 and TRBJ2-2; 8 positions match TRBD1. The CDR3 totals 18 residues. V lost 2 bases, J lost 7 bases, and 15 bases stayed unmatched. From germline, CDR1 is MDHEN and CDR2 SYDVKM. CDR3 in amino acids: CASSLRPPRQGSNGELFF. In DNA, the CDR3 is TGTGCCAGCAGTTTACGACCCCCTAGACAGGGGTCCAACGGGGAGCTGTTTTTT.

CDR3 DNA: TGTGCCAGTAGTATAGGTCTCAGCTTGGGCGGTAGCTCCTACGAGCAGTACTTC. This sequence encodes CASSIGLSLGGSSYEQYF. The rearrangement links TRBV19 to TRBJ2-7; no reliable D call. CDR1 and CDR2 (germline): LNHDA, SQIVND (reference sequence). The CDR3 is 18 residues long. The V and J ends lost 1 base and 0 bases respectively, with 19 bases between them.

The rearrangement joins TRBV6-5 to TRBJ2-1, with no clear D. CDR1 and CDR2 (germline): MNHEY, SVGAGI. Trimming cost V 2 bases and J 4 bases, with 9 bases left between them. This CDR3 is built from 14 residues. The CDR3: CASSYRNLYNEQFF. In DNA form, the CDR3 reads TGTGCCAGCAGTTACAGGAACCTTTACAATGAGCAGTTCTTC.

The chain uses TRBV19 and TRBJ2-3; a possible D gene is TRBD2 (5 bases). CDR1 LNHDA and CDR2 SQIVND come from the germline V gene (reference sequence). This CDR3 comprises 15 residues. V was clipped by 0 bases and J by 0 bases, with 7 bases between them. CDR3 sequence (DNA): TGTGCCAGTAGTATAGACGCGGGCAGCACAGATACGCAGTATTTT. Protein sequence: CASSIDAGSTDTQYF.

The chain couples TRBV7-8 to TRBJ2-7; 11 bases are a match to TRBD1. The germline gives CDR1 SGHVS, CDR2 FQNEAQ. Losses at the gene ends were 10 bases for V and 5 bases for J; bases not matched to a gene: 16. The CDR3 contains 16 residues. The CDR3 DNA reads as TGTGCCACCATCGAACCCCCCCCGGGACAGGGGGACGAGCAGTACTTC. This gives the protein CATIEPPPGQGDEQYF.

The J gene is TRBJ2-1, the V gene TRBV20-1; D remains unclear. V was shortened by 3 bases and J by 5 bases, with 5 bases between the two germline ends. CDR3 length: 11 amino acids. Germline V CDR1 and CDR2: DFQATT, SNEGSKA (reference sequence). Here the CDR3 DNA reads TGCAGTGCTAGTCCCGACAATGAGCAGTTCTTC. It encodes CSASPDNEQFF.

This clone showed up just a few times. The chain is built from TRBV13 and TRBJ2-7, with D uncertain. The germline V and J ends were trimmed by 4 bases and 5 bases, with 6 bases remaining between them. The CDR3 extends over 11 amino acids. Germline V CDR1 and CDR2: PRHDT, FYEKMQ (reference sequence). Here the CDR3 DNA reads TGTGCCAGCAGCTCAGTAGACGAGCAGTACTTC. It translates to CASSSVDEQYF.

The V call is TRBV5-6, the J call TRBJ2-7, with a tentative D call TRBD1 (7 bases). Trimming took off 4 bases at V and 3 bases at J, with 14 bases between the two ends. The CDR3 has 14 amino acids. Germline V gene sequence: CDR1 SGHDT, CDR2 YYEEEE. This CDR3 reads CASSGGDRHYEQYF. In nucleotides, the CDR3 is TGTGCCAGCAGCGGAGGGGACAGACACTACGAGCAGTACTTC. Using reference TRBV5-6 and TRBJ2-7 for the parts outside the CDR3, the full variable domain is DAGVTQSPTHLIKTRGQQVTLRCSPKSGHDTVSWYQQALGQGPQFIFQYYEEEERQRGNFPDRFSGHQFPNYSSELNVNALLLGDSALYLCASSGGDRHYEQYFGPGTRLTVT.

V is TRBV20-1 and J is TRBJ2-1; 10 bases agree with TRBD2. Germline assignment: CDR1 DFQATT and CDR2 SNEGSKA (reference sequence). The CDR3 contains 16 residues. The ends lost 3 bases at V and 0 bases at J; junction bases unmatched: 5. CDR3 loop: CSASILAGVSYNEQFF. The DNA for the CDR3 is TGCAGTGCTAGTATCCTAGCGGGAGTCTCCTACAATGAGCAGTTCTTC.

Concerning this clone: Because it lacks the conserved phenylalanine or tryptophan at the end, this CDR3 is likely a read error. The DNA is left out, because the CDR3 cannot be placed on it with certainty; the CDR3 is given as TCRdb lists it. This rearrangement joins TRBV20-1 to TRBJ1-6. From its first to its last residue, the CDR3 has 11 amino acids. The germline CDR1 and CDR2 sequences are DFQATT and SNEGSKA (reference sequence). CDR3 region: CSAREDNWGLI.

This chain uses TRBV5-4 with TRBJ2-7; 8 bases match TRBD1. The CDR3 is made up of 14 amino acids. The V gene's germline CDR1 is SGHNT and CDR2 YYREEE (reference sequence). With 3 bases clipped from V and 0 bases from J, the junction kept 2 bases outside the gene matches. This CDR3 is CASSSTGGSYEQYF. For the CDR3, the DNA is TGTGCCAGCAGCTCCACAGGGGGCTCCTACGAGCAGTACTTC.